This T cell receptor beta chain was sequenced for a study of vaccination effects on CD4 cells after COVID-19. Study-level findings and limits: Pronounced clonal contraction occurred in clones induced by infection and by vaccine late after vaccination.

The data were produced by immunoSEQ multiplex PCR, yet TCRdb's version contains in-frame clones alone and is incomplete. The table has roughly 42,000 clones, about two thirds seen once. Before any sequencing was done, the ViraFEST assay used viral peptide pools to expand antigen-specific CD4+ T cells. Following an approximately 11-day culture, CD4+ T cells were purified. Vaccinees lacked prior SARS-CoV-2 infection and tested negative for nucleocapsid antibodies. A few million PBMC were seeded per well and grown in the presence of about 10 IU/ml IL-2 and 8.5 to 10 ug/ml peptides. Each culture had half its medium swapped for IL-2 medium on days 3 and 7. Concerning this clone: Its antigen is unknown.

Sequenced here: CD4+ T cells from PBMCs cultured with HCoV-OC43 spike peptides, sampled before COVID-19 vaccination. Subset given: HCoV-OC43 spike overlapping peptide pool stimulation. The receptor's source is a human donor who received a COVID-19 vaccine.

Here the CDR3 reads CASSLGWGQLFF. CDR3 coding DNA: TGTGCCAGCAGCTTAGGTTGGGGGCAACTGTTTTTT. This sequence joins TRBV5-6 and TRBJ1-4, with TRBD1 as a possible D gene (6 bases). Germline loops: CDR1 SGHDT, CDR2 YYEEEE. Trimming pared 2 bases from V and 12 bases from J, leaving 11 bases between. CDR3 length: 12 residues.